Presented here are 21 T cell receptor beta chains from one specimen sequenced in a study of preoperative IRX-2 immunotherapy in early breast cancer (dated by TCRdb to the late 2010s). The treatment or condition label, as the study defines it: preoperative locoregional IRX-2 cytokine immunotherapy. Receptor amplification or capture employed the immunoSEQ multiplex PCR assay. TCRdb retrieved this table from immuneACCESS and kept in-frame rearrangements only. Not all clones are present; in checked studies, unresolved V genes account for under half, and no reason is known for the remainder. A total of under 30,000 clones appear in this sample, 75% to 90% of them only once. Roughly 9% of the sample comes from the top ten. Sequenced material: tumor tissue, taken after IRX-2 immunotherapy. Receptors were obtained from a human donor with breast cancer.

This chain links TRBV6-4 with TRBJ2-6; maybe TRBD1 (5 bases). The V end lost 5 bases, the J end lost 0 bases, and 14 bases lay between the germline ends. CDR1 is MRHNA, CDR2 SNTAGT, per germline. This CDR3 spans 17 amino acids. CDR3 coding DNA: TGTGCCAGCAGTCTAAGGGGCCAGGGCTCTGGGGCCAACGTCCTGACTTTC. Translation: CASSLRGQGSGANVLTF.

The J gene is TRBJ1-1, the V gene TRBV29-1; 9 bases agree with TRBD1. This CDR3 comprises 12 residues. Germline CDR1 is SQVTM and CDR2 is ANQGSEA. The V segment lost 6 bases and the J segment 1 base; nucleotides outside the gene matches: 0. The DNA of the CDR3 is TGCAGCGTGGGACAGGGGAACACTGAAGCTTTCTTT. Translated: CSVGQGNTEAFF.

The rearrangement uses TRBV12-5 and TRBJ2-7; 14 bases align to TRBD2. J lost 5 bases, V lost 5 bases, and 14 bases had no gene match. The CDR3 sequence is 18 residues long. Germline V lookup: CDR1 LGHNT, CDR2 FRNRAP. In DNA, the CDR3 is TGTGCTAGTGGTCCAGCGGGACTAGCGGGGGTCCACCCCCACGAGCAGTACTTC. Protein product: CASGPAGLAGVHPHEQYF.

This chain uses TRBV29-1 with TRBJ2-3, with TRBD2 as a possible D gene (7 bases). This CDR3 comprises 13 residues. Germline-derived CDR1 and CDR2 are SQVTM and ANQGSEA. Deletions cut 6 bases from V and 5 bases from J, with 15 bases between. This CDR3 reads CSVGGGLGDTQYF. In nucleotides, the CDR3 is TGCAGCGTGGGCGGGGGCCTTGGAGATACGCAGTATTTT.

The rearrangement uses TRBV28 and TRBJ2-1; unclear D gene. The V gene's germline CDR1 is MDHEN and CDR2 SYDVKM. The CDR3 contains 13 residues. The V and J ends lost 2 bases and 7 bases respectively, with 9 bases between them. The CDR3 sequence: CASSLSVPNEQFF. The CDR3 region has the DNA TGTGCCAGCAGTTTAAGTGTGCCGAATGAGCAGTTCTTC.

The J gene is TRBJ1-5, the V gene TRBV12-5; 7 positions match TRBD1. The V gene's germline CDR1 is LGHNT and CDR2 FRNRAP. CDR3 length equals 16 residues. With V trimmed by 5 bases and J by 4 bases, 11 bases remained unmatched. This CDR3 reads CASGGAWTGANQPQHF. CDR3 coding DNA: TGTGCTAGTGGTGGGGCATGGACAGGAGCGAATCAGCCCCAGCATTTT.

The genes are TRBV4-2 and TRBJ1-3; a weak D match, TRBD1 (6 bases). Trimming stripped 0 bases from V and 2 bases from J, with 8 bases between. The CDR3 is 15 amino acids. CDR1 is LGHNA, CDR2 YNFKEQ, per germline. CDR3 sequence reads: CASSQDRTAGNTIYF. CDR3 bases: TGTGCCAGCAGCCAAGACCGGACAGCTGGAAACACCATATATTTT.

CDR3 residues: CASAVTGVPYGYTF. Here the CDR3 DNA reads TGTGCCAGTGCCGTTACAGGGGTCCCCTATGGCTACACCTTC. The chain couples TRBV2 to TRBJ1-2, with 7 nucleotides matching TRBD1. Trimming at V came to 9 bases and at J to 4 bases, leaving 11 bases not matched to a gene. Germline lookup yields CDR1 SNHLY and CDR2 FYNNEI. CDR3 length: 14 amino acids.

The V gene is TRBV4-2, the J gene TRBJ2-2; D may be TRBD1 or TRBD2 (5 bases each). V lost 0 bases to trimming and J lost 5 bases, with 10 bases between them. This CDR3 is built from 15 residues. The germline V gene has CDR1 LGHNA and CDR2 YNFKEQ. The CDR3 is CASSQDKGRTGELFF. The CDR3, as DNA: TGTGCCAGCAGCCAAGATAAGGGGAGAACCGGGGAGCTGTTTTTT.

The rearrangement joins TRBV19 to TRBJ1-4; maybe TRBD1 (5 bases). Germline V gene lookup returns CDR1 LNHDA and CDR2 SQIVND (reference sequence). Between the trimmed V and J ends, which lost 1 base and 8 bases, there was a span of 14 bases. CDR3 size: 15 residues. DNA of the CDR3: TGTGCCAGTAGTATAGGACCGGGGCGGCGAGAAAAACTGTTTTTT. Translation: CASSIGPGRREKLFF.

The V gene is TRBV6-6, the J gene TRBJ1-3, with D tentatively TRBD1 (6 bases). The CDR3 consists of 14 residues. CDR1 is MNHNY, CDR2 SVGAGI, per germline (reference sequence). Trimming removed 4 bases from V and 4 bases from J, with 11 bases in between. The CDR3 sequence: CASSSQGQGNTIYF. CDR3 nucleotides: TGTGCCAGCAGTTCGCAGGGGCAGGGAAACACCATATATTTT.

V gene TRBV13 combines with J gene TRBJ2-5; tentative D call: TRBD2 (6 bases). Trimming took off 5 bases at V and 3 bases at J, with 16 bases between the two ends. In germline, CDR1 is PRHDT, CDR2 FYEKMQ (reference sequence). The CDR3 totals 15 residues. CDR3 in amino acids: CASSISGLLEETQYF. The CDR3 DNA is TGTGCCAGCAGCATCTCGGGACTCCTCGAAGAGACCCAGTACTTC.

The chain employs TRBV28 and TRBJ2-7, with D maybe TRBD2 (5 bases). Trimming shortened V by 5 bases and J by 0 bases, and 11 bases separated the two germline ends. This CDR3 spans 14 amino acids. From germline, CDR1 is MDHEN and CDR2 SYDVKM. CDR3 region: CASSPADHSYEQYF. The CDR3 DNA reads TGTGCCAGCAGTCCAGCGGACCACTCCTACGAGCAGTACTTC.

The genes are TRBV4-1 and TRBJ2-1; maybe TRBD2 (6 bases). Per the germline V gene, CDR1 is MGHRA and CDR2 is YSYEKL. The V gene lost 0 bases and the J gene lost 4 bases, with 13 bases spanning the gap. This CDR3 comprises 16 residues. The CDR3 DNA sequence: TGCGCCAGCAGCCAAGATTCCAGCGGGCCTTACAATGAGCAGTTCTTC. Encoded protein: CASSQDSSGPYNEQFF.

V usage is TRBV5-1 and J usage is TRBJ2-6; D is uncertain. V lost 0 bases, J lost 1 base, and 5 bases lay in between. The CDR3 has 15 amino acids. The V gene's germline CDR1 is SGHRS and CDR2 YFSETQ. CDR3 sequence reads: CASSLEESGANVLTF. The CDR3, as DNA: TGCGCCAGCAGCTTGGAGGAATCTGGGGCCAACGTCCTGACTTTC. Combining the CDR3 with reference TRBV5-1 and TRBJ2-6 gives the whole variable domain KAGVTQTPRYLIKTRGQQVTLSCSPISGHRSVSWYQQTPGQGLQFLFEYFSETQRNKGNFPGRFSGRQFSNSRSEMNVSTLELGDSALYLCASSLEESGANVLTFGAGSRLTVL.

V usage is TRBV14 and J usage is TRBJ2-7; 10 nucleotides match TRBD2. CDR1 and CDR2 from the germline V gene are SGHDN and FVKESK. Germline trimming cut 2 bases from V and 2 bases from J; bases unmatched to any gene: 6. This CDR3 contains 16 residues. In DNA, the CDR3 is TGTGCCAGCAGCCAATTTCGACTAGCGGGCCCCTACGAGCAGTACTTC. Its translation is CASSQFRLAGPYEQYF. The whole variable domain, remainder taken from reference TRBV14 and TRBJ2-7, is EAGVTQFPSHSVIEKGQTVTLRCDPISGHDNLYWYRRVMGKEIKFLLHFVKESKQDESGMPNNRFLAERTGGTYSTLKVQPAELEDSGVYFCASSQFRLAGPYEQYFGPGTRLTVT.

This chain uses TRBV25-1 with TRBJ1-2; D possibly corresponds to TRBD1 (5 bases). The CDR3 has 14 residues. The germline V gene has CDR1 MGHDK and CDR2 SYGVNS. The ends were cut back, 6 bases at V and 2 bases at J, with 13 bases in the middle. CDR3 region: CASRGEGGNYGYTF. CDR3 coding DNA: TGTGCCAGCAGAGGGGAGGGTGGGAACTATGGCTACACCTTC.

The chain combines TRBV2 with TRBJ2-7, with TRBD2 matching 12 bases. This CDR3 has 15 amino acids. V was clipped by 6 bases and J by 3 bases; unmatched bases: 6. Germline-derived CDR1 and CDR2 are SNHLY and FYNNEI. The CDR3 sequence is CASRLRLAGVYEQYF. CDR3 bases: TGTGCCAGCAGATTAAGACTAGCGGGGGTCTACGAGCAGTACTTC. Supplemented by reference TRBV2 and TRBJ2-7, the full variable domain reads EPEVTQTPSHQVTQMGQEVILRCVPISNHLYFYWYRQILGQKVEFLVSFYNNEISEKSEIFDDQFSVERPDGSNFTLKIRSTKLEDSAMYFCASRLRLAGVYEQYFGPGTRLTVT.

The chain is built from TRBV14 and TRBJ2-1; the match to TRBD2 covers 11 bases. The CDR3 extends over 17 amino acids. Germline loops: CDR1 SGHDN, CDR2 FVKESK. The junction had 4 bases not matched to a gene; V was cut back by 0 bases and J by 3 bases. CDR3 sequence reads: CASSQDRTSGFYNEQFF. DNA for the CDR3: TGTGCCAGCAGCCAAGACCGGACTAGCGGGTTCTACAATGAGCAGTTCTTC.

The CDR3 spells CASREAGGGETQYF. CDR3 nucleotides: TGTGCCAGCAGAGAAGCGGGGGGGGGAGAGACCCAGTACTTC. The chain is built from TRBV13 and TRBJ2-5, with 10 bases matching TRBD2. V lost 6 bases and J lost 4; bases outside the gene matches: 5. CDR1 and CDR2 (germline): PRHDT, FYEKMQ (reference sequence). This CDR3 contains 14 residues. The complete variable domain, with remaining parts taken from reference TRBV13 and TRBJ2-5, reads AAGVIQSPRHLIKEKRETATLKCYPIPRHDTVYWYQQGPGQDPQFLISFYEKMQSDKGSIPDRFSAQQFSDYHSELNMSSLELGDSALYFCASREAGGGETQYFGPGTRLLVL.

V gene TRBV7-8 combines with J gene TRBJ2-7; 7 nucleotides line up with TRBD2. Losses at the gene ends were 2 bases for V and 4 bases for J; bases not matched to a gene: 8. Looked up from germline, CDR1 is SGHVS and CDR2 is FQNEAQ. This CDR3 has 15 residues. The CDR3 loop reads CASSLWEGGLYEQYF. The CDR3 DNA reads TGTGCCAGCAGCTTATGGGAGGGAGGGCTGTACGAGCAGTACTTC.